The 25 T cell receptor beta chains in this list originate from one sample, sequenced in a study of control samples from healthy donors and cancer patients. Profiled with immunoSEQ multiplex PCR; TCRdb holds only in-frame clones, not every one. Among almost 90,000 clones, about 85% were seen once, and the ten largest hold roughly 2.1%. The sequenced sample was blood. All receptors derive from a woman aged 40 to 50 in good health.

The rearrangement links TRBV30 to TRBJ2-6; 7 bases are a match to TRBD1. The ends lost 2 bases at V and 17 bases at J; junction bases unmatched: 6. The germline V gene encodes CDR1 GTSNPN and CDR2 SVGIG (reference sequence). The CDR3 sequence is 11 residues long. This CDR3 reads CAWSIDRALTF. DNA of the CDR3: TGTGCCTGGAGTATAGACAGGGCCTTGACTTTC.

In the case of this clone: Because the CDR3 is missing its conserved closing phenylalanine or tryptophan, this is likely a read error. The chain couples TRBV3-1 (or the pseudogene TRBV3-2) to TRBJ1-2; no reliable D call. The V end lost 1 base, the J end lost 5 bases, and 8 bases lay between the germline ends. This CDR3 comprises 13 residues. Per germline, CDR1 LGHDT and CDR2 YNNKEL (reference sequence). The CDR3 protein is CASSQGSGYGYTL. The CDR3 DNA sequence: TGTGCCAGCAGCCAAGGATCGGGGTATGGCTACACCCTC.

This clone was observed once. The chain links TRBV18 to TRBJ2-2; D could derive from TRBD1 or TRBD2 (5 bases each). From germline, CDR1 is KGHSH and CDR2 LQKENI. CDR3 size: 15 residues. The V and J ends lost 3 bases and 0 bases respectively, with 8 bases between them. The CDR3 is CASSPGPANTGELFF. The CDR3 DNA follows: TGTGCCAGCTCACCGGGACCAGCGAACACCGGGGAGCTGTTTTTT.

The count of this clone is one. The chain carries TRBV6-5 and TRBJ2-1; D perhaps matches TRBD1 (6 bases). Trimming stripped 5 bases from V and 1 base from J, with 6 bases between. The CDR3 length is 13 residues. CDR1 and CDR2 (germline): MNHEY, SVGAGI. In nucleotides, the CDR3 is TGTGCCAGCAGTCAGGGGTCCTACAATGAGCAGTTCTTC. It encodes CASSQGSYNEQFF.

The chain carries TRBV20-1 and TRBJ1-2, with D perhaps matching TRBD1 (5 bases). This CDR3 region has 11 residues. V lost 1 base, J lost 8 bases, and 8 bases lay in between. CDR1 DFQATT and CDR2 SNEGSKA come from the germline V gene (reference sequence). The chain's CDR3 is CSARGGLGYTF. Written as DNA, the CDR3 is TGCAGTGCTAGAGGGGGCCTGGGCTACACCTTC.

The chain couples TRBV7-3 to TRBJ2-1; a weak D match, TRBD2 (6 bases). The CDR3 length is 16 residues. V shed 2 bases and J shed 4 bases, with 15 bases lying between them. Germline V gene sequence: CDR1 SGHTA, CDR2 FQGTGA. CDR3 nucleotide sequence: TGTGCCAGCAGCTTATCTGCGGGGCCCCCTTACAATGAGCAGTTCTTC. Its protein product is CASSLSAGPPYNEQFF.

This chain joins TRBV7-9 and TRBJ2-7; TRBD2 matches at 7 bases. With 5 bases clipped from V and 9 bases from J, the junction kept 13 bases outside the gene matches. Germline lookup yields CDR1 SEHNR and CDR2 FQNEAQ (reference sequence). The CDR3 has 14 residues. The CDR3 region is CASSPIERSGGQYF. In DNA form, the CDR3 reads TGTGCCAGCAGCCCTATAGAGCGATCGGGGGGGCAGTACTTC.

V is TRBV7-3 and J is TRBJ2-7; TRBD1 agrees at 10 bases. The CDR3 length is 17 residues. CDR1 is SGHTA, CDR2 FQGTGA, per germline. Germline trimming cut 5 bases from V and 5 bases from J; bases unmatched to any gene: 15. Here the CDR3 reads CASSGAGPGTGDDEQYF. DNA for the CDR3: TGTGCCAGCAGCGGGGCGGGGCCCGGGACAGGGGACGACGAGCAGTACTTC.

The V gene is TRBV18, the J gene TRBJ2-5, with D perhaps TRBD1 (8 bases). Trimming removed 2 bases from V and 4 bases from J, with 14 bases in between. Germline values: CDR1 KGHSH, CDR2 LQKENI. CDR3 length: 15 residues. CDR3 region: CASSPVDREGETQYF. The CDR3 nucleotides are TGTGCCAGCTCACCAGTGGACAGGGAGGGAGAGACCCAGTACTTC.

This sequence joins TRBV18 and TRBJ2-1; 9 bases align to TRBD1. After removal of 6 bases from V and 4 bases from J, the junction contained 7 bases not matched to a gene. Per germline, CDR1 KGHSH and CDR2 LQKENI. This CDR3 has 15 amino acids. DNA of the CDR3: TGTGCCAGCTCCCGAAGACAGGGGGTATACAATGAGCAGTTCTTC. Encoded protein: CASSRRQGVYNEQFF.

The V call is TRBV10-3, the J call TRBJ2-7; no clear D gene. Per germline, CDR1 ENHRY and CDR2 SYGVKD. This CDR3 spans 15 amino acids. V shed 4 bases and J shed 5 bases, with 18 bases lying between them. The chain's CDR3 is CAISGGQDRVHEQYF. The CDR3 DNA is TGTGCCATCAGTGGGGGTCAGGACCGGGTCCACGAGCAGTACTTC.

This sequence joins TRBV3-1 (or the pseudogene TRBV3-2) and TRBJ1-1, with D perhaps matching TRBD1 (5 bases). CDR1 and CDR2 from the germline V gene are LGHDT and YNNKEL (reference sequence). V was shortened by 4 bases and J by 0 bases, with 15 bases between the two germline ends. The CDR3 is 16 amino acids. CDR3 amino acids: CASSPRGTLMNTEAFF. CDR3 coding DNA: TGTGCCAGCAGCCCCAGAGGGACCCTCATGAACACTGAAGCTTTCTTT.

A remark on this clone: One end of the junction varies from germline; a read error may be responsible. The rearrangement links TRBV9 to TRBJ2-3; 9 bases line up with TRBD2. CDR3 length equals 14 residues. CDR1 is SGDLS and CDR2 is YYNGEE in the germline V gene. The DNA for the CDR3 is TGTGCCAGCAGCGTGGGGACTAGCAAAGATACGCAGTATTTT. Protein sequence: CASSVGTSKDTQYF.

This sequence joins TRBV4-3 and TRBJ2-3; unclear D gene. The CDR3 covers 14 residues. Trimming removed 5 bases from V and 2 bases from J, with 11 bases in between. Germline lookup yields CDR1 LGHNA and CDR2 YSLEER. The CDR3 spells CASSAEGFTDTQYF. Written as DNA, the CDR3 is TGCGCCAGCAGCGCTGAAGGGTTCACAGATACGCAGTATTTT.

The chain uses TRBV30 and TRBJ1-2, with 8 bases identical to TRBD1. Trimming cost V 7 bases and J 3 bases; bases outside gene matches: 13. The CDR3 is 15 residues long. Germline-derived CDR1 and CDR2 are GTSNPN and SVGIG (reference sequence). CDR3 bases: TGTGCCTTAAATCGGGACAGGTCCTACCACTATGGCTACACCTTC. Residues: CALNRDRSYHYGYTF.

This sequence joins TRBV30 and TRBJ1-1; TRBD1 is a possible D gene (6 bases). V was cut by 8 bases and J by 5 bases, with 12 bases left in between. CDR3 size: 11 residues. Germline lookup yields CDR1 GTSNPN and CDR2 SVGIG (reference sequence). The CDR3 here is CAGTGRTEAFF. As DNA, the CDR3 is TGTGCCGGAACAGGGCGGACTGAAGCTTTCTTT. The full variable domain, completed using reference TRBV30 and TRBJ1-1, is SQTIHQWPATLVQPVGSPLSLECTVEGTSNPNLYWYRQAAGRGLQLLFYSVGIGQISSEVPQNLSASRPQDRQFILSSKKLLLSDSGFYLCAGTGRTEAFFGQGTRLTVV.

The rearrangement uses TRBV5-4 and TRBJ2-2; 7 bases align to TRBD1. J was trimmed by 9 bases and V by 0 bases; bases with no gene match: 8. CDR1 and CDR2 (germline): SGHNT, YYREEE (reference sequence). This CDR3 is 15 amino acids long. The CDR3 reads CASSLVGNRGRELFF. The DNA of the CDR3 is TGTGCCAGCAGCTTGGTGGGGAACAGGGGTAGGGAGCTGTTTTTT.

The chain links TRBV4-3 to TRBJ1-4, with 7 bases matching TRBD1. The CDR3 consists of 13 residues. Losses at the gene ends were 3 bases for V and 5 bases for J; bases not matched to a gene: 0. CDR1 and CDR2 (germline): LGHNA, YSLEER. DNA of the CDR3: TGCGCCAGCAGCCAGGGACAGAATGAAAAACTGTTTTTT. It codes for CASSQGQNEKLFF.

The chain links TRBV29-1 to TRBJ2-6; 10 bases map to TRBD1. Trimming at V came to 8 bases and at J to 4 bases, leaving 8 bases not matched to a gene. In germline, CDR1 is SQVTM, CDR2 ANQGSEA. This CDR3 has 15 amino acids. The CDR3 is CSIQGQGSGANVLTF. DNA of the CDR3: TGCAGCATCCAGGGACAGGGGAGCGGGGCCAACGTCCTGACTTTC.

This chain links TRBV2 with TRBJ1-1; D is unclear. This CDR3 has 14 amino acids. CDR1 and CDR2 (germline): SNHLY, FYNNEI. The V end was cut by 4 bases, the J end by 0 bases, with 9 bases between. The CDR3 here is CASSVGNMNTEAFF. The CDR3 DNA sequence: TGTGCCAGCAGTGTGGGGAACATGAACACTGAAGCTTTCTTT. The whole variable domain, remainder taken from reference TRBV2 and TRBJ1-1, is EPEVTQTPSHQVTQMGQEVILRCVPISNHLYFYWYRQILGQKVEFLVSFYNNEISEKSEIFDDQFSVERPDGSNFTLKIRSTKLEDSAMYFCASSVGNMNTEAFFGQGTRLTVV.

This clone appeared once. This chain joins TRBV7-3 and TRBJ2-1; 11 positions match TRBD2. The ends lost 6 bases at V and 10 bases at J; junction bases unmatched: 11. CDR1 and CDR2 (germline): SGHTA, FQGTGA. This CDR3 region has 15 residues. The DNA of the CDR3 is TGTGCCAGCAGTCGTAGCGGGGGGGCGCCTGGAGAGCAGTTCTTC. Translating it yields CASSRSGGAPGEQFF. The complete variable domain, with remaining parts taken from reference TRBV7-3 and TRBJ2-1, reads GAGVSQTPSNKVTEKGKYVELRCDPISGHTALYWYRQSLGQGPEFLIYFQGTGAADDSGLPNDRFFAVRPEGSVSTLKIQRTERGDSAVYLCASSRSGGAPGEQFFGPGTRLTVL.

This clone was detected once. V and J are TRBV13 and TRBJ1-2; D is possibly TRBD1 (6 bases). V was cut by 7 bases and J by 4 bases, with 16 bases left in between. The germline gives CDR1 PRHDT, CDR2 FYEKMQ (reference sequence). The CDR3 consists of 14 residues. This chain's CDR3 is CASTARGGSYGYTF. In DNA form, the CDR3 reads TGTGCCAGCACAGCGAGGGGGGGGAGCTATGGCTACACCTTC. Filled out from reference TRBV13 and TRBJ1-2, the complete variable domain reads AAGVIQSPRHLIKEKRETATLKCYPIPRHDTVYWYQQGPGQDPQFLISFYEKMQSDKGSIPDRFSAQQFSDYHSELNMSSLELGDSALYFCASTARGGSYGYTFGSGTRLTVV.

J is TRBJ1-4 and V is TRBV5-1; D is unclear. Germline CDR1 and CDR2: SGHRS and YFSETQ. V lost 4 bases, J lost 0 bases, and 10 bases lay in between. The CDR3 totals 15 residues. The CDR3 spells CASSQVPATNEKLFF. The CDR3 bases are TGCGCCAGCAGCCAGGTCCCTGCAACTAATGAAAAACTGTTTTTT.

The chain joins TRBV5-4 to TRBJ1-2; D is undetermined. The germline V gene has CDR1 SGHNT and CDR2 YYREEE (reference sequence). Trimming stripped 0 bases from V and 4 bases from J, with 10 bases between. The CDR3 extends over 14 amino acids. This chain's CDR3 is CASSLAGVTYGYTF. The CDR3, as DNA: TGTGCCAGCAGCTTGGCCGGGGTTACCTATGGCTACACCTTC.

The chain couples TRBV9 to TRBJ2-3; D not certain. Germline-derived CDR1 and CDR2 are SGDLS and YYNGEE. This CDR3 contains 13 residues. The V gene lost 0 bases and the J gene lost 6 bases, with 8 bases spanning the gap. CDR3 in amino acids: CASSVELEDTQYF. Written as DNA, the CDR3 is TGTGCCAGCAGCGTAGAGTTAGAGGATACGCAGTATTTT.